This T cell receptor (beta chain) was recovered during a study of T cell repertoires in cytomegalovirus infection. TCRdb fed the reads into MiXCR, producing one record per CDR3 protein. In the table there are approximately 73,000 distinct CDR3 sequences, around 37% of which are singletons. Whole-study results and caveats: Summed public TCR beta family frequency identified CMV carriers bearing the relevant HLA.

Comments on this clonotype: Its antigen remains unknown.

The V end lost 7 bases, the J end lost 0 bases, and 16 bases lay between the germline ends. The CDR3 totals 17 residues. Germline CDR1 and CDR2: MDHEN and SYDVKM. Source: CD8+ T cells from cultured PBMCs, taken from culture after CMV antigen stimulation. The chain carries TRBV28 and TRBJ2-6; D is possibly TRBD1 or TRBD2 (5 bases each). The TCR sequence derives from a human donor in good health (CMV status not recorded). Some clones in this sample may be carry-over from other donors' samples. CDR3 sequence reads: CASNLRDRVSGANVLTF. In DNA form, the CDR3 reads TGTGCCAGCAACCTCCGGGACCGCGTCTCTGGGGCCAACGTCCTGACTTTC. The full variable domain, rest sourced from reference TRBV28 and TRBJ2-6, is DVKVTQSSRYLVKRTGEKVFLECVQDMDHENMFWYRQDPGLGLRLIYFSYDVKMKEKGDIPEGYSVSREKKERFSLILESASTNQTSMYLCASNLRDRVSGANVLTFGAGSRLTVL.